Shown below are 14 T cell receptor beta chains from a single sample sequenced in a study of human T cells and chemical hapten exposure. One entry per CDR3 protein results from TCRdb running MiXCR on the RACE reads. Here the sample spans fewer than 350,000 distinct CDR3 sequences, roughly 8% being singletons. Time point specified: pre-sensitization, week 0. Treatment of the sample: therapeutic diphenylcyclopropenone sensitization with weekly scalp DPC. The sequencing used whole blood, collected in connection with sensitization to the hapten diphenylcyclopropenone (DPC). The receptors shown here come from a man between 18 and 35 years old with alopecia areata. Some clones in this sample may be carry-over from other donors' samples.

V and J are TRBV6-2 or TRBV6-3 and TRBJ1-1; D may be TRBD1 (5 bases). The germline V and J ends were trimmed by 6 bases and 0 bases, with 17 bases remaining between them. CDR3 length: 16 residues. CDR1 MNHEY and CDR2 SVGEGT come from the germline V gene. CDR3 residues: CASSRIGTGMNTEAFF. CDR3 nucleotides: TGTGCCAGCAGCCGCATTGGGACGGGTATGAACACTGAAGCTTTCTTT.

J is TRBJ2-7 and V is TRBV5-8; the D gene is possibly TRBD1 (6 bases). This CDR3 is 12 amino acids long. In germline, CDR1 is SGHTS, CDR2 YDEGEE. V was clipped by 6 bases and J by 1 base, with 8 bases between them. The CDR3, as DNA: TGTGCCAGCATTACAGGGTCCTACGAGCAGTACTTC. Translated, it gives CASITGSYEQYF.

This clonotype was counted between two and nine times. The rearrangement uses TRBV19 and TRBJ1-5, with a tentative D call TRBD1 (5 bases). Germline CDR1 is LNHDA and CDR2 is SQIVND (reference sequence). Trimming shortened V by 7 bases and J by 0 bases, and 16 bases separated the two germline ends. The CDR3 contains 16 residues. CDR3 sequence reads: CASIVRQRASNQPQHF. The CDR3, as DNA: TGTGCCAGTATAGTCCGACAGAGAGCTAGCAATCAGCCCCAGCATTTT.

In this sample, this clonotype turned up a few times. The chain is built from TRBV5-1 and TRBJ2-5, with 7 nucleotides matching TRBD1. Germline trimming cut 2 bases from V and 2 bases from J; bases unmatched to any gene: 6. CDR3 length: 15 amino acids. Germline CDR1 SGHRS, CDR2 YFSETQ. The CDR3 nucleotides are TGCGCCAGCAGCTTAGGGGACAGATTTCAAGAGACCCAGTACTTC. It specifies CASSLGDRFQETQYF.

This clonotype occurred many times. The V and J genes are TRBV7-2 and TRBJ1-5; TRBD1 aligns across 7 bases. J lost 1 base, V lost 4 bases, and 7 bases had no gene match. Germline V gene data show CDR1 as SGHTA and CDR2 as FQGNSA. This CDR3 has 16 residues. CDR3 in DNA: TGTGCCAGCAGCTCGTCGGGGACAGCGAGCAATCAGCCCCAGCATTTT. Translation gives CASSSSGTASNQPQHF.

In its sample, this clonotype was seen many times. The chain combines TRBV9 with TRBJ2-3; D tentatively reads TRBD1 or TRBD2 (6 bases each). The CDR3 extends over 16 amino acids. The ends were cut back, 2 bases at V and 3 bases at J, with 16 bases in the middle. Germline V CDR1 and CDR2: SGDLS, YYNGEE. The CDR3 region is CASSVGAGRVTDTQYF. CDR3 DNA: TGTGCCAGCAGCGTGGGGGCGGGGCGGGTTACAGATACGCAGTATTTT.

This sequence joins TRBV6-5 and TRBJ1-5; TRBD1 aligns across 11 bases. Trimming at V came to 11 bases and at J to 7 bases, leaving 13 bases not matched to a gene. Germline assignment: CDR1 MNHEY and CDR2 SVGAGI. The CDR3 loop spans 15 amino acids. The CDR3 reads CAPLRRTGGRQPQHF. For the CDR3, the DNA is TGTGCCCCACTCAGACGGACAGGGGGCCGACAGCCCCAGCATTTT.

This clonotype was picked up a small number of times. This sequence joins TRBV7-9 and TRBJ1-1, with 11 bases aligning to TRBD1. The ends lost 5 bases at V and 9 bases at J; junction bases unmatched: 5. CDR1 and CDR2 (germline): SEHNR, FQNEAQ (reference sequence). The CDR3 covers 13 residues. CDR3 region: CASSTGQGAKAFF. The CDR3 DNA is TGTGCCAGCAGCACCGGACAGGGGGCGAAAGCTTTCTTT.

The chain combines TRBV11-2 with TRBJ2-1; 7 bases line up with TRBD1. Trimming removed 5 bases from V and 3 bases from J; junction bases left unmatched: 10. CDR1 is SGHAT and CDR2 is FQNNGV in the germline V gene. CDR3 length: 16 amino acids. The DNA of the CDR3 is TGTGCCAGCAGCCGACTGACAGGGATGAACTACAATGAGCAGTTCTTC. Its protein is CASSRLTGMNYNEQFF.

A few counts support this clonotype. The J gene is TRBJ1-1, the V gene TRBV28; tentative D call: TRBD1 (6 bases). V was pared by 2 bases and J by 9 bases, with 22 bases between. The CDR3 has 16 amino acids. Germline CDR1 MDHEN, CDR2 SYDVKM. This CDR3 reads CASSLGDPGQGSKAFF. The CDR3 nucleotides read TGTGCCAGCAGTTTAGGGGACCCGGGACAAGGATCTAAAGCTTTCTTT.

As to this clonotype: An end of the junction does not agree with germline; a read error may underlie this. The rearrangement uses TRBV18 and TRBJ2-7, with 8 bases fitting TRBD1. The CDR3 extends over 12 amino acids. Germline V gene sequence: CDR1 KGHSH, CDR2 LQKENI. The DNA of the CDR3 is TGTGCCAGCTCACCAGATCGGGACAGGAATAACTTC. Encoded protein: CASSPDRDRNNF.

This clonotype was seen repeatedly, ten times or more. The V gene is TRBV7-2, the J gene TRBJ1-5; no firm D call. This CDR3 has 13 amino acids. CDR1 and CDR2 (germline): SGHTA, FQGNSA. V lost 2 bases, J lost 5 bases, and 7 bases lay in between. CDR3 loop: CASSLSWDQPQHF. As DNA, the CDR3 is TGTGCCAGCAGCTTAAGCTGGGATCAGCCCCAGCATTTT.

The chain has TRBV7-8 and TRBJ2-7; no clear D. The CDR3 has 12 residues. Germline CDR1 SGHVS, CDR2 FQNEAQ. Trimming took off 5 bases at V and 2 bases at J, with 7 bases between the two ends. The CDR3 here is CASSLRPYEQYF. CDR3 nucleotides: TGTGCCAGCAGCCTCCGACCCTACGAGCAGTACTTC.

CDR3 region: CASSRTDRYEAFF. For the CDR3, the DNA is TGCGCCAGCAGCCGAACTGACAGATATGAAGCTTTCTTT. The rearrangement uses TRBV4-1 and TRBJ1-1; weak D call: TRBD1 (5 bases). Germline assignment: CDR1 MGHRA and CDR2 YSYEKL. V lost 4 bases and J lost 7, with 13 bases in between. CDR3 size: 13 residues.